This T cell receptor (beta chain) is drawn from a study of shared clonotypes between healthy human individuals. The study's findings and limits: Rarefaction curves obtained for sorted subsets showed sequencing incomplete despite large depth. Enrolling few donors narrowed the genetic and exposure-history diversity that was represented.

The naive CD8 subset, CD45RO-negative cells positively selected for CCR7, excluded terminally differentiated effector memory CD45RA+ cells. V was pared by 3 bases and J by 2 bases, with 7 bases between. CDR1 and CDR2 (germline): MNHEY, SMNVEV (reference sequence). This CDR3 comprises 14 residues. Each subset's genomic DNA was split evenly across several immunoSEQ plates. Original handling: Because ImmunoSEQ provided only junction sequences with no quality scores, the filtering differed. Here immunoSEQ multiplex PCR was the method, and the copy in TCRdb shows in-frame clones only, minus some. V and J calls plus clone size are reproduced from that table; the DNA served to infer D and trimming. The sample contains about 820,000 clones, over 90% of which appear only once. With regard to this clone: What it binds is unknown.

The receptor's source is a man between 25 and 39 years old in good health. This rearrangement joins TRBV27 to TRBJ2-2; no clear D gene. The sample was naive CD8+ T cells sorted from blood. CDR3 residues: CASSLLGNTGELFF. CDR3 nucleotides: TGTGCCAGCAGTTTGCTCGGAAACACCGGGGAGCTGTTTTTT.